This entry lists 10 T cell receptor beta chains sequenced from one sample in a study of blood T cell repertoires in COVID-19. Generated by immunoSEQ multiplex PCR, the TCRdb table keeps only in-frame clones and is missing some. The data show about 68,000 clones, about 86% seen once. Sequenced: peripheral blood. Receptors were obtained from a man aged 45 to 65 with acute or convalescent COVID-19.

V usage is TRBV15 and J usage is TRBJ1-1, with TRBD1 matching over 7 bases. Per germline, CDR1 LNHNV and CDR2 YYDKDF (reference sequence). CDR3 length: 15 amino acids. V gave up 3 bases and J gave up 5 bases; unmatched junction bases: 9. The CDR3 bases are TGTGCCACCAGCAGTTGGGCAGGGGGGAAGACTGAAGCTTTCTTT. This codes for CATSSWAGGKTEAFF.

The rearrangement uses TRBV19 and TRBJ2-7; 10 positions agree with TRBD1. Germline V gives CDR1 LNHDA, CDR2 SQIVND (reference sequence). V dropped 5 bases and J dropped 4; count of bases not matched to a gene: 5. The CDR3 has 14 residues. The CDR3 sequence: CASSAGTGEYEQYF. Written as DNA, the CDR3 is TGTGCCAGTAGTGCCGGGACAGGGGAGTACGAGCAGTACTTC.

V and J are TRBV30 and TRBJ2-3; no reliable D call. The CDR3 covers 13 residues. Trimming took 3 bases from V and 3 from J, leaving 10 bases between them. CDR1 is GTSNPN and CDR2 is SVGIG in the germline V gene (reference sequence). The CDR3 spells CAWRNLETDTQYF. CDR3 DNA sequence: TGTGCCTGGAGAAATCTAGAAACAGATACGCAGTATTTT.

The V and J genes are TRBV2 and TRBJ1-1; D not certain. The germline V gene encodes CDR1 SNHLY and CDR2 FYNNEI. Trimming removed 2 bases at V and 0 bases at J, with 10 bases between. This CDR3 has 15 residues. Here the CDR3 reads CASSELTGLNTEAFF. DNA for the CDR3: TGTGCCAGCAGTGAATTGACGGGGTTGAACACTGAAGCTTTCTTT.

The chain recombines TRBV15 with TRBJ1-1, with D perhaps TRBD1 (5 bases). Looked up from germline, CDR1 is LNHNV and CDR2 is YYDKDF (reference sequence). V was clipped by 1 base and J by 4 bases, with 10 bases between them. CDR3 length equals 14 residues. CDR3 coding DNA: TGTGCCACCAGCAGAGTGCAGGGAACCACTGAAGCTTTCTTT. Translation: CATSRVQGTTEAFF.

The rearrangement links TRBV29-1 to TRBJ2-2; no clear D. Germline V CDR1 and CDR2: SQVTM, ANQGSEA. The CDR3 extends over 12 amino acids. The V and J ends lost 3 bases and 4 bases respectively, with 6 bases between them. CDR3 DNA: TGCAGCGTTGACGCGGCCACCGGGGAGCTGTTTTTT. Encoded protein: CSVDAATGELFF.

The chain links TRBV2 to TRBJ2-7, with no clear D. Trimming took 8 bases from V and 4 from J, leaving 9 bases between them. Germline CDR1 reads SNHLY; CDR2 reads FYNNEI. This CDR3 is 11 amino acids long. The CDR3 here is CASAAAYEQYF. Here the CDR3 DNA reads TGTGCCAGCGCCGCGGCATACGAGCAGTACTTC.

The J gene is TRBJ1-6, the V gene TRBV28; 10 nucleotides agree with TRBD1. This CDR3 spans 14 amino acids. Germline V gives CDR1 MDHEN, CDR2 SYDVKM. V was clipped by 10 bases and J by 9 bases; unmatched bases: 9. The CDR3 here is CATQLGTGVSPLHF. CDR3 bases: TGTGCCACCCAGTTGGGGACAGGGGTTTCACCCCTCCACTTT. The complete variable domain, with remaining parts taken from reference TRBV28 and TRBJ1-6, reads DVKVTQSSRYLVKRTGEKVFLECVQDMDHENMFWYRQDPGLGLRLIYFSYDVKMKEKGDIPEGYSVSREKKERFSLILESASTNQTSMYLCATQLGTGVSPLHFGNGTRLTVT.

The chain carries TRBV4-1 and TRBJ2-7; TRBD1 matches at 7 bases. Germline V CDR1 and CDR2: MGHRA, YSYEKL. V was clipped by 2 bases and J by 3 bases; unmatched bases: 7. CDR3 length: 15 residues. In nucleotides, the CDR3 is TGCGCCAGCAGCCAACCCGACAGGGATCGCTACGAGCAGTACTTC. This encodes CASSQPDRDRYEQYF.

This rearrangement joins TRBV29-1 to TRBJ1-1; no definite D call. Trimming removed 5 bases at V and 4 bases at J, with 14 bases between. The CDR3 spans 13 residues. Germline CDR1 reads SQVTM; CDR2 reads ANQGSEA. DNA of the CDR3: TGCAGCGTTCGCGGGCCACCAGGCACTGAAGCTTTCTTT. It codes for CSVRGPPGTEAFF.